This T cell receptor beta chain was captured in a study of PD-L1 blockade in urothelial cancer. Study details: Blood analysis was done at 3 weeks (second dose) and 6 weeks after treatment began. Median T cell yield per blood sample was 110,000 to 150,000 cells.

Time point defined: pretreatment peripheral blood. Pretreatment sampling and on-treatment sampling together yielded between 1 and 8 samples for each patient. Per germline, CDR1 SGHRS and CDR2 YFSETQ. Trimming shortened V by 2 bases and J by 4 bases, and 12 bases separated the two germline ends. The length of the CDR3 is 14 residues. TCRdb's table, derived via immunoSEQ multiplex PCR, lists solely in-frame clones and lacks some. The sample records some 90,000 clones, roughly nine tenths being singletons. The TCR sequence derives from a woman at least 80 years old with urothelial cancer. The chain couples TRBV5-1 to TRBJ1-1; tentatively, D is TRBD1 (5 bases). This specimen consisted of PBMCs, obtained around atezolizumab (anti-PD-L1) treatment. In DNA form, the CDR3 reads TGCGCCAGCAGCTTTTGGGGACTTGGCACTGAAGCTTTCTTT. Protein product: CASSFWGLGTEAFF. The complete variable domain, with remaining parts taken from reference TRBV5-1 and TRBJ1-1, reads KAGVTQTPRYLIKTRGQQVTLSCSPISGHRSVSWYQQTPGQGLQFLFEYFSETQRNKGNFPGRFSGRQFSNSRSEMNVSTLELGDSALYLCASSFWGLGTEAFFGQGTRLTVV.